This T cell receptor (beta chain) was identified in a study of beta chain features in type 1 diabetes. This clone was seen only a few times. Its antigen remains unidentified. Findings and caveats of the study: Patients with Type 1 diabetes showed moderately but significantly shorter TCRB CDR3s in all four CD4+ subsets.

This CDR3 contains 13 residues. The authors reverse transcribed all of the isolated RNA, so sequencing captured expressed TCRB transcripts. This table comes from immunoSEQ multiplex PCR, and its TCRdb copy is limited to in-frame clones, with some not included. This table has approximately 730,000 clones, about an eighth appearing once. Material for sequencing was naive CD4+ T cells from blood. This TCR was sampled from a man aged 18 to 29 with type 1 diabetes. This sequence joins TRBV21-1 and TRBJ2-7; the tabulated D call, TRBD1, remains unverified against the DNA. TRBV21-1 is given as a pseudogene. CDR3 nucleotides: TGTGCCAGCAAGGGGACAGGGAATGCCGAGCAGTACTTC. Translated, it gives CASKGTGNAEQYF.